This paragraph reports one T cell receptor (beta chain). As yet, its antigen is unknown. The data derive from a study of early T cells in non-severe SARS-CoV-2 infection. The study's findings and limits: The VDJdb matching leaned toward anti-spike CD8 responses and overlooked private and CD4 specificities.

Unique molecular identifiers were affixed to single, distinct cDNA molecules. TCRdb reprocessed the 5' RACE reads via MiXCR and lists one record per CDR3 protein. Of under 95,000 distinct CDR3 sequences in the sample, about 16% were seen once. The receptor comes from an adult who was a healthcare worker with PCR-confirmed SARS-CoV-2 infection or an uninfected control (not recorded which). The specimen sequenced was whole blood.

The CDR3, as DNA: TGTGCCACCAGCAGAGATCGGTTAGCGGTAGATACGCAGTATTTT. Its protein product is CATSRDRLAVDTQYF. J is TRBJ2-3 and V is TRBV15; tentatively, D is TRBD2 (6 bases). The CDR3 spans 15 residues. Germline V gene lookup returns CDR1 LNHNV and CDR2 YYDKDF (reference sequence). Trimming took off 0 bases at V and 5 bases at J, with 12 bases between the two ends.